These T cell receptor beta chains were read from a single sample in a study of cytomegalovirus exposure and HLA in healthy donors. Method: immunoSEQ multiplex PCR; TCRdb's copy keeps in-frame clones and lacks some. This table has tens of thousands of clones, 81% appearing once. The sequencing input was PBMCs. These receptors came from a girl aged 2-15 years in good health and CMV-seropositive. CDR3s include the opening cysteine and the closing phenylalanine or tryptophan. D genes are given only for firm matches. Not every row has a clone size; where given, it reads once, few, many or a size class.

cdr3_nt cdr3_aa v_call clone_size d_call j_call cdr3_length
TGTGCCAGCAGTTCGGGGTTACAGGGTCATGGCTACACCTTC CASSSGLQGHGYTF TRBV27 once - TRBJ1-2 14
TGTGCCTGGAGTGTAGGCGGGCCTATTACCCAGCATTTT CAWSVGGPITQHF TRBV30 - - TRBJ1-5 13
TGTGCCAGCAGCCACCGGACACTCGTCGCAGATACGCAGTATTTT CASSHRTLVADTQYF TRBV4-2 few - TRBJ2-3 15
TGCAGCGTCCCTATATCTCCTGACACAGATACGCAGTATTTT CSVPISPDTDTQYF TRBV29-1 - - TRBJ2-3 14
TGTGCCAGCAGCTCCGGGGGAGGTAGAGGTCAGCCCCAGCATTTT CASSSGGGRGQPQHF TRBV5-4 - - TRBJ1-5 15
TGCAGCGGATTATCAGGGGATGGCTACACCTTC CSGLSGDGYTF TRBV29-1 once - TRBJ1-2 11
TGTGCCAGCAGTTCCAGCCCGGGAATGACTGAAGCTTTCTTT CASSSSPGMTEAFF TRBV27 - - TRBJ1-1 14
TGCGCCAGCAGCCGTTCCGGGAGCACAGATACGCAGTATTTT CASSRSGSTDTQYF TRBV5-1 - - TRBJ2-3 14
TGTGCCTGGAGGGGACAGGTCTCTGGAAACACCATATATTTT CAWRGQVSGNTIYF TRBV30 - TRBD1 TRBJ1-3 14
TGCGCCAGCCAGGGGCTCAATGAGCAGTTCTTC CASQGLNEQFF TRBV10-1 - - TRBJ2-1 11
TGTGCCAGCAGGGACGGACTAGCGGGAGGGCCGGGTAGGGTTACGCAGTATTTT CASRDGLAGGPGRVTQYF TRBV28 - TRBD2 TRBJ2-3 18
TGTGCCAGCAATCCAGGGGGCCCGGGGGCCCAGCATTTT CASNPGGPGAQHF TRBV28 - TRBD1 TRBJ1-5 13
TGTGCCATCACCCCGGGACAGGGGATCTCAGATACGCAGTATTTT CAITPGQGISDTQYF TRBV10-3 - TRBD1 TRBJ2-3 15
TGTGCCAGCAGCCTGGGACAGGGCTCTGGCTACACCTTC CASSLGQGSGYTF TRBV2 - TRBD1 TRBJ1-2 13
TGTGCCAGCTTCTCGACAGGGGACAATGAAAAACTGTTTTTT CASFSTGDNEKLFF TRBV6-6 - TRBD1 TRBJ1-4 14
TGTGCCTGGGGGCTAAGCGGGAGCAGGCCAGATACGCAGTATTTT CAWGLSGSRPDTQYF TRBV30 - TRBD2 TRBJ2-3 15
TGTGCCAGCAGCGTAGCAGGCGGGAGGTCTTATGATGAGCAGTTCTTC CASSVAGGRSYDEQFF TRBV9 - TRBD2 TRBJ2-1 16
TGCAGCGTGTCGAGCGGGACTAGCGGGATAAACGAGCAGTACTTC CSVSSGTSGINEQYF TRBV29-1 few TRBD2 TRBJ2-7 15
TGTGCCAGTAGTATTTCCAGGGATGTCAACGAGCAGTACTTC CASSISRDVNEQYF TRBV19 - - TRBJ2-7 14
TGTTCCAGCAGCTTAGCGCTAGAGGGCCGCGGGGGCTACACCTTC CSSSLALEGRGGYTF TRBV7-9 - - TRBJ1-2 15
TGTGCCAGCAGTCCCACCCAGGGCTACGAGCAGTACTTC CASSPTQGYEQYF TRBV27 - - TRBJ2-7 13
TGTGCCAGCAGCGTTGGGGGGTCGGGGGGGCGCCGGGGCACTGAAGCTTTCTTT CASSVGGSGGRRGTEAFF TRBV9 - - TRBJ1-1 18
TGTGCCGCAGGCATTTACTCTCCCTACGAGCAGTACTTC CAAGIYSPYEQYF TRBV6-6 once - TRBJ2-7 13
TGTGCCAGCAGTTTAGGGGCCTGGAACACCGGGGAGCTGTTTTTT CASSLGAWNTGELFF TRBV27 few - TRBJ2-2 15
TGTGCCAGCAGGCTAGCGGGCGCGAACGGGGAGCTGTTTTTT CASRLAGANGELFF TRBV6-6 once TRBD2 TRBJ2-2 14
TGTGCCAGCAGAAGGGGAGCAGGGGGTAACACCGGGGAGCTGTTTTTT CASRRGAGGNTGELFF TRBV27 few TRBD1 TRBJ2-2 16